Listed below are T cell receptor beta chains from one sample, sequenced in a study of cytomegalovirus exposure and HLA in healthy donors. Assay: immunoSEQ multiplex PCR; the TCRdb copy retains only in-frame clones and omits some. The profile shows around 220,000 clones, 70% to 80% of them singletons. Sequencing was done on a sample of PBMCs. Receptors originate from a woman in her twenties or thirties in good health and CMV-seronegative. Each CDR3 is given with its conserved first and last residue. The D gene is left open where the match is weak. Clone size is not always given. Where it is, it says once, few, many or a class for expanded clones.

clone size	V gene	D gene	J gene	CDR3 DNA	CDR3 protein
-	TRBV19	-	TRBJ1-6	TGTGCCAGTAGTATTTCAGGAACACAAAATTCACCCCTCCACTTT	CASSISGTQNSPLHF
few	TRBV18	-	TRBJ1-3	TGTGCCAGCTCAGCCGCAGGGTCTGGAAACACCATATATTTT	CASSAAGSGNTIYF
-	TRBV19	TRBD2	TRBJ2-5	TGTGCCAGTAGTATACCCGGACTGACGCGGGAGCAGTACTTC	CASSIPGLTREQYF
-	TRBV13	TRBD1	TRBJ2-2	TGTGCCAGCAGGCTCAGGGGGCTGAATGGGGAGCTGTTTTTT	CASRLRGLNGELFF
-	TRBV27	-	TRBJ1-1	TGTGCCAGCAGTTTCTCATCACCTAGGACTGAAGCTTTCTTT	CASSFSSPRTEAFF
-	TRBV27	-	TRBJ2-5	TGTGCCAGCAGTTTATTTAGCGGACAAGAGACCCAGTACTTC	CASSLFSGQETQYF
once	TRBV11-2	-	TRBJ1-1	TGTGCCAGCAGGACCGGGGGAATGAACACTGAAGCTTTCTTT	CASRTGGMNTEAFF
-	TRBV30	-	TRBJ1-1	TGTGCCTGGAGTGCCTCCCCTCCTCAGACACAGGGCCCTGAGATGAACACTGAAGCTTTCTTT	CAWSASPPQTQGPEMNTEAFF
-	TRBV6-5	-	TRBJ2-7	TGTGCCAGCAGTTACGGAGGATCGGCCTACTTC	CASSYGGSAYF
-	TRBV28	TRBD2	TRBJ2-7	TGTGCCAGCAGTTTATCCGTGGGGGCTAGCGGGGCCTCATACTACGAGCAGTACTTC	CASSLSVGASGASYYEQYF
many	TRBV5-5	TRBD2	TRBJ2-1	TGTGCCAGCAGCCCCTGGACTAGCCATGAGCAGTTCTTC	CASSPWTSHEQFF
-	TRBV4-1	-	TRBJ2-3	TGCGCCAGCAGCCCCCAGACAGATACGCAGTATTTT	CASSPQTDTQYF
-	TRBV5-1	-	TRBJ2-4	TGCGCCAGCAGCTTGTCCGGACAGCTAGCCAAAAACATTCAGTACTTC	CASSLSGQLAKNIQYF
-	TRBV6-5	-	TRBJ1-6	TGTGCCAGCAGCACGAGCTCCTATAATTCACCCCTCCACTTT	CASSTSSYNSPLHF
-	TRBV6-5	-	TRBJ2-5	TGTGCCAGCAGTTATCTTCCGAGGGAGACCCAGTACTTC	CASSYLPRETQYF
-	TRBV19	TRBD1	TRBJ2-7	TGTGCCAGTAGCAAAGGGACAGGGAAAACCTACGAGCAGTACTTC	CASSKGTGKTYEQYF
-	TRBV7-3	TRBD1	TRBJ1-1	TGTGCCAGCAGCTTAAAAGGGGGCGGTTCTACTGAAGCTTTCTTT	CASSLKGGGSTEAFF
-	TRBV6-5	-	TRBJ2-2	TGTGCCAGCAGTACCCACAGGAAGAACACCGGGGAGCTGTTTTTT	CASSTHRKNTGELFF
many	TRBV6-1	-	TRBJ2-2	TGTGCCAGCAGTGAATCAGAGGGAGATGCCGGGGAGCTGTTTTTT	CASSESEGDAGELFF
-	TRBV2	TRBD1	TRBJ2-3	TGTGCCAGCAGTGATGGTAGGGGGCTATTCACAGATACGCAGTATTTT	CASSDGRGLFTDTQYF
-	TRBV6-5	TRBD1	TRBJ1-1	TGTGCCAGCGTAAAGGGGACAGGGAACACTGAAGCTTTCTTT	CASVKGTGNTEAFF
-	TRBV4-1	-	TRBJ1-2	TGCGCCAGCAGCCAAGAAGGGGCAGGGAAGAGCGGCTACACCTTC	CASSQEGAGKSGYTF
-	TRBV2	-	TRBJ1-5	TGTGCCAGCAGCCTGACAGTTTATAGCAATCAGCCCCAGCATTTT	CASSLTVYSNQPQHF
once	TRBV19	TRBD1	TRBJ1-5	TGTGCCAGTAATCGACAGGGCCTGAATCAGCCCCAGCATTTT	CASNRQGLNQPQHF
-	TRBV2	-	TRBJ1-5	TGTGCCAGCAGTGAACAGGGCTTGGGACAGCCCCAGCATTTT	CASSEQGLGQPQHF
-	TRBV7-9	-	TRBJ1-2	TGTGCCAGCAGCTTCGGACAGAACTATGGCTACACCTTC	CASSFGQNYGYTF
-	TRBV30	TRBD2	TRBJ2-4	TGTGCCTGGAAACCTAGCGGGGTGGTTATGGGCATTCAGTACTTC	CAWKPSGVVMGIQYF
once	TRBV29-1	-	TRBJ2-2	TGCAGCGTCAGGGGTGGGACCGGGGAGCTGTTTTTT	CSVRGGTGELFF
-	TRBV9	TRBD2	TRBJ2-3	TGTGCCAGCAGCGTAGTCAGCGGGGGGGACACAGATACGCAGTATTTT	CASSVVSGGDTDTQYF
-	TRBV7-9	-	TRBJ1-4	TGTTCCAGCAGCTCGGGACTGGGATACACTGGGGATGAAAAACTGTTTTTT	CSSSSGLGYTGDEKLFF
-	TRBV5-4	TRBD2	TRBJ2-7	TGTGCCAGCAGCTTGCGGCTAGCGGGAATGTACGAGCAGTACTTC	CASSLRLAGMYEQYF
once	TRBV5-4	-	TRBJ1-1	TGTGCCAGCAGCTTGATCGGGGTGACTGAAGCTTTCTTT	CASSLIGVTEAFF
once	TRBV7-9	-	TRBJ2-7	TGTGCCAGCAGCTTACAGACAGAGCAGTACTTC	CASSLQTEQYF
-	TRBV6-5	TRBD1	TRBJ1-1	TGTGCCAGCAGTTACGACTACAGGGGGACTAACACTGAAGCTTTCTTT	CASSYDYRGTNTEAFF
-	TRBV6-5	-	TRBJ1-1	TGTGCCAGCAGCCCACCCGGGTCCGAAGCTTTCTTT	CASSPPGSEAFF
few	TRBV5-1	-	TRBJ1-4	TGCGCCAGCAGCTTAAACAGGGTAGAGGATGAAAAACTGTTTTTT	CASSLNRVEDEKLFF
-	TRBV29-1	-	TRBJ2-5	TGCAGCGTTCGCCCCCCCGGCCGGGGTGGGGAGACCCAGTACTTC	CSVRPPGRGGETQYF
-	TRBV5-4	TRBD2	TRBJ2-3	TGTGCCAGCAGCTTGATACTAGCGGGGACAACAGATACGCAGTATTTT	CASSLILAGTTDTQYF
-	TRBV7-3	TRBD2	TRBJ2-1	TGTGCCAGCAGCTTTTCTAGCGGGACCCACAATGAGCAGTTCTTC	CASSFSSGTHNEQFF
-	TRBV6-1	-	TRBJ1-1	TGTGCCAGCAGTGAATCCTCGAACACTGAAGCTTTCTTT	CASSESSNTEAFF
once	TRBV2	TRBD2	TRBJ2-1	TGTGCCAGCAGTCCCACTAGCGGCTCCTACAATGAGCAGTTCTTC	CASSPTSGSYNEQFF
-	TRBV27	TRBD2	TRBJ2-7	TGTGCCAGCAAGCGGGGGGGACTAGGAAGGCGGTACTTC	CASKRGGLGRRYF
-	TRBV5-8	TRBD2	TRBJ2-5	TGTGTCAGCAGCCGCGGGACTAGCGGGAATATGGGAGAGACCCAGTACTTC	CVSSRGTSGNMGETQYF